Given below is one TCR beta chain in context. The specificity of this receptor is unknown. Base qualities are not recorded, but no much larger clone differs from it by a single base. TCRbeta CDR3 regions were amplified from genomic DNA using the immunoSEQ Assay, a bias-controlled multiplex PCR. Regarding the original processing steps: The number of nucleated cells in each sample was estimated from the amplification of reference gene primers within the assay. To quantify the absolute abundance of each unique TCRbeta CDR3 rearrangement, sequence reads were collapsed and filtered. For each sample, productive Simpson clonality was calculated as the square root of Simpson's diversity index across productive rearrangements. Drawn from immuneACCESS, this table holds only the in-frame rearrangements with V and J called that TCRdb kept. Clones are partly lost; checked studies trace under half to an unresolved V gene and leave the rest unexplained. The V and J calls and the clone size are those of that table, but D and trimming were determined from the DNA. This sample gives 130,000 to 150,000 clones in total; roughly 89% of them show up just once. The ten biggest clones cover around 1.5% of the sample.

This sample is part of a study of blood T cell repertoires in COVID-19 (dated by TCRdb to 2020 to 2022). Broadly, across the study: Samples covering the acute and convalescent phases of COVID-19 were provided by collaborators in the United States, Italy and Spain. The material from the prospective study consisted of cDNA or gDNA derived from T cells, B-cell-depleted T cells, or PBMCs. Deeply sampled blood TCRbeta repertoires from subjects exposed to, actively infected with, or recovered from COVID-19 were included in the dataset. The repertoires were released in a freely available public database meant as a resource for research on the immune response to SARS-CoV-2. Samples came from the ongoing ImmuneRACE study (first 160 participants) plus 1,254 subjects from 6 global collaborators. Nearly every sample came with metadata listing a de-identified subject ID, COVID-19 status, age in years and sex. Where available, HLA class I and class II types were taken from metadata supplied by the sample provider and were not determined by assay-based typing. Summary of the overall study and its limitations: The amount of clinical and demographic metadata varied by source and participant and was provided uncurated.

Each collaborating institution followed its own protocols to collect whole blood in K2EDTA tubes. For TCRbeta analysis, collaborators shipped samples in one of three forms: frozen whole blood, isolated PBMCs, or DNA extracted from either of those sample types. Sequences MNHNY (CDR1) and SVGAGI (CDR2) are obtained from the germline V gene (reference sequence). Inclusive of the bounding cysteine and phenylalanine, the CDR3 is 16 residues long. Only the CDR3 portion is preserved as DNA: 48 bases, with reading frame beginning at the first base. V loses 9 bases at its end and J loses 4 bases; junction bases beyond the gene matches: 17.

This sequence uses TRBV6-6 and TRBJ2-7; 8 bases in between match TRBD1. The TCR originated in a human donor in a cohort sampled during active COVID-19. What was sequenced was peripheral blood. In nucleotides, the sequence is TGTGCCAGAGGACAGGGAAGGTCCCTCGGAAAGTACGAGCAGTACTTC. It is translated as CARGQGRSLGKYEQYF.